One sample yielded the 21 T cell receptor beta chains listed below, sequenced in a study of blood T cell repertoires in COVID-19. Measured with immunoSEQ multiplex PCR; TCRdb has only the in-frame clones, and not every one. This sample has fewer than 500,000 clones; roughly four fifths occur once, and the top ten carry roughly 1.2%. The sample was peripheral blood. The source is a human donor with acute or convalescent COVID-19. The donor label of this sample is uncertain.

The V gene is TRBV7-2, the J gene TRBJ2-1; 10 bases line up with TRBD2. Trimming took 3 bases from V and 5 from J; bases not matched to a gene: 4. Per the germline V gene, CDR1 is SGHTA and CDR2 is FQGNSA. This CDR3 comprises 15 residues. The CDR3 protein is CASSFTSGTNNEQFF. The DNA for the CDR3 is TGTGCCAGCAGCTTCACTAGCGGGACCAACAATGAGCAGTTCTTC.

The V and J genes are TRBV11-2 and TRBJ1-6; D perhaps matches TRBD1 (5 bases). The CDR3 is 14 amino acids. Trimming took off 5 bases at V and 10 bases at J, with 15 bases between the two ends. The germline gives CDR1 SGHAT, CDR2 FQNNGV. CDR3 sequence: CASSPQVPASPLHF. In nucleotides, the CDR3 is TGTGCCAGCAGCCCACAGGTACCCGCGTCACCCCTCCACTTT.

The chain combines TRBV4-1 with TRBJ1-1; the match to TRBD1 covers 9 bases. V shed 5 bases, J shed 5 bases, and the junction held 3 bases outside the gene matches. The CDR3 has 13 residues. Per the germline V gene, CDR1 is MGHRA and CDR2 is YSYEKL. CDR3 DNA sequence: TGCGCCAGCAGCACGGACAGGGGAACTGAAGCTTTCTTT. This encodes CASSTDRGTEAFF.

The CDR3 bases are TGTGCCAGCAGCCGCAGGGAAGGCAGGGTAGGAAATTCACCCCTCCACTTT. Amino acid sequence: CASSRREGRVGNSPLHF. The rearrangement uses TRBV7-2 and TRBJ1-6; TRBD1 is a possible D gene (5 bases). Germline V gene data show CDR1 as SGHTA and CDR2 as FQGNSA. V dropped 5 bases and J dropped 7 bases, with 21 bases sitting between them. The CDR3 runs 17 residues. The variable domain in full, completed from reference TRBV7-2 and TRBJ1-6, reads GAGVSQSPSNKVTEKGKDVELRCDPISGHTALYWYRQSLGQGLEFLIYFQGNSAPDKSGLPSDRFSAERTGGSVSTLTIQRTQQEDSAVYLCASSRREGRVGNSPLHFGNGTRLTVT.

The chain links TRBV11-2 to TRBJ1-2; the D is unclear. The CDR3 totals 13 residues. The ends were cut back, 7 bases at V and 5 bases at J, with 14 bases in the middle. Germline CDR1 is SGHAT and CDR2 is FQNNGV. The chain's CDR3 is CASTPFRGYGYTF. The CDR3 region has the DNA TGTGCCAGCACCCCCTTTCGGGGTTATGGCTACACCTTC.

The genes are TRBV5-8 and TRBJ2-1; D possibly corresponds to TRBD2 (7 bases). Germline V gene data show CDR1 as SGHTS and CDR2 as YDEGEE. This CDR3 has 16 amino acids. The ends were cut back, 0 bases at V and 3 bases at J, with 13 bases in the middle. The chain's CDR3 is CASSLGTGGRYNEQFF. The CDR3 DNA follows: TGTGCCAGCAGCTTGGGGACGGGGGGCCGCTACAATGAGCAGTTCTTC.

The chain carries TRBV4-1 and TRBJ1-2; D unresolved. Looked up from germline, CDR1 is MGHRA and CDR2 is YSYEKL. The V end lost 0 bases, the J end lost 8 bases, and 10 bases lay between the germline ends. This CDR3 has 13 residues. CDR3 sequence reads: CASSQDRSTGYTF. The CDR3 DNA is TGCGCCAGCAGCCAAGATCGGTCAACCGGCTACACCTTC.

J is TRBJ1-6 and V is TRBV7-6, with D possibly being TRBD1 (6 bases). Trimming stripped 3 bases from V and 4 bases from J, with 10 bases between. Germline V gene data show CDR1 as SGHVS and CDR2 as FNYEAQ. The CDR3 contains 15 residues. The CDR3 reads CASSFSQGYNSPLHF. CDR3 bases: TGTGCCAGCAGCTTCTCACAGGGTTATAATTCACCCCTCCACTTT.

The chain recombines TRBV27 with TRBJ2-7; perhaps TRBD2 as D (7 bases). Germline V gene lookup returns CDR1 MNHEY and CDR2 SMNVEV (reference sequence). V shed 6 bases and J shed 2 bases, with 17 bases lying between them. The CDR3 loop spans 15 amino acids. The CDR3 DNA sequence: TGTGCCAGCAGGTCTACCGGGGGGCCTCCCTACGAGCAGTACTTC. Protein sequence: CASRSTGGPPYEQYF.

The gene calls are TRBV3-1 (or the pseudogene TRBV3-2) and TRBJ1-1; the D is unclear. V was pared by 3 bases and J by 1 base, with 9 bases between. Germline CDR1 and CDR2: LGHDT and YNNKEL (reference sequence). This CDR3 spans 14 amino acids. Written as DNA, the CDR3 is TGTGCCAGCAGCCAGGCACCCACGAACACTGAAGCTTTCTTT. It yields the protein CASSQAPTNTEAFF.

The J gene is TRBJ2-2, the V gene TRBV27; D is perhaps TRBD2 (6 bases). V was shortened by 6 bases and J by 3 bases, with 14 bases between the two germline ends. Germline lookup yields CDR1 MNHEY and CDR2 SMNVEV (reference sequence). The CDR3 has 15 residues. CDR3 protein: CASSGSGRDTGELFF. The CDR3 DNA sequence: TGTGCCAGCAGCGGGAGCGGGCGAGACACCGGGGAGCTGTTTTTT.

This clone has a handful of counts. The rearrangement joins TRBV18 to TRBJ1-3; 8 bases are shared with TRBD1. Germline CDR1 reads KGHSH; CDR2 reads LQKENI. V shed 4 bases, J shed 1 base, and the junction held 9 bases outside the gene matches. The CDR3 totals 17 residues. The CDR3 DNA follows: TGTGCCAGCTCACACGGGACAGGAGCTGGATCTGGAAACACCATATATTTT. This gives the protein CASSHGTGAGSGNTIYF.

This sequence joins TRBV18 and TRBJ1-1, with TRBD1 matching over 7 bases. The V and J ends lost 3 bases and 11 bases, in that order; junction bases with no gene match: 9. Germline values: CDR1 KGHSH, CDR2 LQKENI. The CDR3 length is 13 residues. CDR3 DNA sequence: TGTGCCAGCTCACCGGGACAGACGGTTGCTGCTTTCTTT. Translation: CASSPGQTVAAFF. Together with reference TRBV18 and TRBJ1-1, the CDR3 gives the full variable domain: NAGVMQNPRHLVRRRGQEARLRCSPMKGHSHVYWYRQLPEEGLKFMVYLQKENIIDESGMPKERFSAEFPKEGPSILRIQQVVRGDSAAYFCASSPGQTVAAFFGQGTRLTVV.

The genes are TRBV20-1 and TRBJ1-2, with 8 bases that match TRBD1. Germline V lookup: CDR1 DFQATT, CDR2 SNEGSKA (reference sequence). The CDR3 runs 14 residues. Trimming removed 6 bases from V and 3 bases from J; junction bases left unmatched: 9. This CDR3 is CSASLAGGDYGYTF. CDR3 DNA: TGCAGTGCAAGTTTGGCAGGGGGCGACTATGGCTACACCTTC.

The genes are TRBV5-1 and TRBJ2-5, with D perhaps matching TRBD2 (6 bases). The CDR3 is 12 amino acids. Trimming left V 4 bases short and J 9 bases short, with 13 bases between. CDR1 is SGHRS, CDR2 YFSETQ, per germline. CDR3 DNA sequence: TGCGCCAGCAGCCGGGAGAGCGAGGCCCAGTACTTC. It yields the protein CASSRESEAQYF.

This clone was seen just once. As DNA, the CDR3 is TGTGCCAGCAGTTCAAATACAGGGCTTAATGAAAAACTGTTTTTT. Its translation: CASSSNTGLNEKLFF. This chain uses TRBV7-7 with TRBJ1-4; D perhaps matches TRBD1 (6 bases). CDR1 SSHAT and CDR2 FNYEAQ come from the germline V gene (reference sequence). The CDR3 consists of 15 residues. Trimming shortened V by 6 bases and J by 4 bases, and 15 bases separated the two germline ends.

This clone was observed once. The chain employs TRBV5-1 and TRBJ1-2; possible D gene TRBD1, 5 bases. V shed 3 bases and J shed 7 bases, with 19 bases lying between them. The germline V gene has CDR1 SGHRS and CDR2 YFSETQ. The CDR3 is 15 amino acids. The CDR3 DNA reads TGCGCCAGCAGCTACCTTTCGGGGGAATTCTCTGGCTACACCTTC. Translated, it gives CASSYLSGEFSGYTF.

The rearrangement links TRBV6-5 to TRBJ2-2; 8 positions agree with TRBD2. There are 15 residues in the CDR3. Germline-derived CDR1 and CDR2 are MNHEY and SVGAGI. The J segment lost 5 bases and the V segment lost 7 bases, leaving 9 bases of the junction unmatched. In nucleotides, the CDR3 is TGTGCCAGCACCCGACTAGCGCCTAAGACCGGGGAGCTGTTTTTT. Amino acid sequence: CASTRLAPKTGELFF.

J is TRBJ2-3 and V is TRBV27; TRBD2 is a possible D gene (5 bases). Trimming pared 2 bases from V and 6 bases from J, leaving 15 bases between. CDR1 MNHEY and CDR2 SMNVEV come from the germline V gene (reference sequence). The CDR3 runs to 15 residues. The CDR3 region is CASSLTQASWDTQYF. CDR3 DNA sequence: TGTGCCAGCAGTTTAACTCAGGCTAGCTGGGATACGCAGTATTTT.

The chain couples TRBV28 to TRBJ1-2, with 7 bases aligning to TRBD1. Germline V gene lookup returns CDR1 MDHEN and CDR2 SYDVKM. With V trimmed by 5 bases and J by 3 bases, 6 bases remained unmatched. This CDR3 contains 14 residues. The CDR3 DNA reads as TGTGCCAGCAGTGCGGGACAGCTCCACTATGGCTACACCTTC. As protein: CASSAGQLHYGYTF.

V is TRBV6-2 or TRBV6-3 and J is TRBJ2-5; the match to TRBD2 covers 7 bases. V was pared by 6 bases and J by 4 bases, with 11 bases of the junction left unmatched. The CDR3 extends over 15 amino acids. Germline CDR1 MNHEY, CDR2 SVGEGT. Here the CDR3 reads CASSSREGRRETQYF. The CDR3 region has the DNA TGTGCCAGCAGCTCCAGGGAGGGTAGGCGAGAGACCCAGTACTTC.